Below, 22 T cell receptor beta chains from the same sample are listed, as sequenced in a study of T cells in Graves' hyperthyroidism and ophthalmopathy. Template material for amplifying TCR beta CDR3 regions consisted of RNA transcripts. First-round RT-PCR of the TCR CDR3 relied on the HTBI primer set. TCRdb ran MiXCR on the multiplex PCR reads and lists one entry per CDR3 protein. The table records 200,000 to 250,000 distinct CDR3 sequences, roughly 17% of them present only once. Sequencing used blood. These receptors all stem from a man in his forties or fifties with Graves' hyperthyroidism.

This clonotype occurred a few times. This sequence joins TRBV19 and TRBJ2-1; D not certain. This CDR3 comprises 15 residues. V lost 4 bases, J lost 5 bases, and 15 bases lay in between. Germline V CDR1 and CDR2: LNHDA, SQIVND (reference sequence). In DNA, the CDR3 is TGTGCCAGTAGTACCGGTCCAGCCTTCAACAATGAGCAGTTCTTC. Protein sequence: CASSTGPAFNNEQFF.

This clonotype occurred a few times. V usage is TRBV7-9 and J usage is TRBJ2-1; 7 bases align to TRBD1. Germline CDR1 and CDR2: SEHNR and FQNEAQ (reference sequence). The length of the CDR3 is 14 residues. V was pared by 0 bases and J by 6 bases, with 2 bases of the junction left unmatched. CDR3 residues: CASSLAAGGNEQFF. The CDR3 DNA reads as TGTGCCAGCAGCTTAGCGGCAGGGGGCAATGAGCAGTTCTTC.

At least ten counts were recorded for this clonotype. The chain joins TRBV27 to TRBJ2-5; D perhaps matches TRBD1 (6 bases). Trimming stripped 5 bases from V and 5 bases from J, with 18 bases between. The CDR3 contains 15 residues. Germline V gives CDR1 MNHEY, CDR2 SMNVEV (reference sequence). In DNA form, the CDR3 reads TGTGCCAGCAGTGCAAGGGCAGGGGTGGGCGAGACCCAGTACTTC. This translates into CASSARAGVGETQYF.

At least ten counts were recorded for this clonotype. CDR3 coding DNA: TGTGCCAGCAGCTTAGAGCGGTACAGCACAGATACGCAGTATTTT. Translating gives CASSLERYSTDTQYF. V and J are TRBV11-2 and TRBJ2-3; unclear D gene. V was pared by 0 bases and J by 0 bases, with 7 bases between. CDR1 is SGHAT, CDR2 FQNNGV, per germline. The CDR3 is made up of 15 amino acids.

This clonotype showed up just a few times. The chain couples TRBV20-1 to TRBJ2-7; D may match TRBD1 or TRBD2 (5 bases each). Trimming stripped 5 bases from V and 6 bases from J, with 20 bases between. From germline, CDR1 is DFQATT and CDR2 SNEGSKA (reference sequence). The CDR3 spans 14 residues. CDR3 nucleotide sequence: TGCAGTGCTCCCGGAAGGGGTGGGACCGCCGAGCAGTACTTC. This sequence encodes CSAPGRGGTAEQYF.

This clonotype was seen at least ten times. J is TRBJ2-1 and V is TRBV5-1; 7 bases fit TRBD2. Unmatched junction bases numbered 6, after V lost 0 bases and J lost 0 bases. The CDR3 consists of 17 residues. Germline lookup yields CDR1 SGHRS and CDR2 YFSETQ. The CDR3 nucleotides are TGCGCCAGCAGCTTGGCCCCTAGCGGAGGCTCCTACAATGAGCAGTTCTTC. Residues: CASSLAPSGGSYNEQFF. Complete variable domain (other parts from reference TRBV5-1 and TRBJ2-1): KAGVTQTPRYLIKTRGQQVTLSCSPISGHRSVSWYQQTPGQGLQFLFEYFSETQRNKGNFPGRFSGRQFSNSRSEMNVSTLELGDSALYLCASSLAPSGGSYNEQFFGPGTRLTVL.

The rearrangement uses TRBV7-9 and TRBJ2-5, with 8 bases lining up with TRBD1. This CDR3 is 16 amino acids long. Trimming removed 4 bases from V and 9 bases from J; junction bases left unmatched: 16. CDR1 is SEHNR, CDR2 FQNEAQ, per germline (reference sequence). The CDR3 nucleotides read TGTGCCAGCAGCTCTTACAGGGGGATAAGTACGGAGGCCCAGTACTTC. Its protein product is CASSSYRGISTEAQYF.

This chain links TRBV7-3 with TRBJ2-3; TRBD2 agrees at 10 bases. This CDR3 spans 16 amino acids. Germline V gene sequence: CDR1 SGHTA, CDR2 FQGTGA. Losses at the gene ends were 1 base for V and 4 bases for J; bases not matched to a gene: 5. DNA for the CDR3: TGTGCCAGCAGCTTAATAGCGGGAGGCAGCGCAGATACGCAGTATTTT. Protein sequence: CASSLIAGGSADTQYF.

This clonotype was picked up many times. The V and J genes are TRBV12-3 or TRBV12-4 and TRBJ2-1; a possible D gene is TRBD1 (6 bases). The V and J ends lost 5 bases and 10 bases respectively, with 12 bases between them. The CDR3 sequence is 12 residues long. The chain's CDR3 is CASSLFGTEQFF. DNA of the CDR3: TGTGCCAGCAGTCTATTCGGGACAGAGCAGTTCTTC.

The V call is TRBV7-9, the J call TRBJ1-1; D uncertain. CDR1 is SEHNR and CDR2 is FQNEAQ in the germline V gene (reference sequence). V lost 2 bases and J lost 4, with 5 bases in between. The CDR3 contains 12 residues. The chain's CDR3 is CASSLPSTEAFF. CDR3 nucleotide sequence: TGTGCCAGCAGCTTACCGAGCACTGAAGCTTTCTTT.

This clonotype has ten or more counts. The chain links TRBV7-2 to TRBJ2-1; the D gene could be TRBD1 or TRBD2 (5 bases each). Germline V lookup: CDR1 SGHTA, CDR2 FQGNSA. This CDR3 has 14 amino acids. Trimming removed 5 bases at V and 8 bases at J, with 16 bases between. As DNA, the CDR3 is TGTGCCAGCAGCATGGGGACCCCTGTGGATGAGCAGTTCTTC. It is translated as CASSMGTPVDEQFF.

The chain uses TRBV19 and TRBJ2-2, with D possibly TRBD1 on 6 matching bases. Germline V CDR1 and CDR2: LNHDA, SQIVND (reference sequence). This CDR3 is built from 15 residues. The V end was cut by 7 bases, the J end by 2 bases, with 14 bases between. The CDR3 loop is CASTPTGTNTGELFF. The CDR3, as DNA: TGTGCCAGTACCCCAACCGGGACAAACACCGGGGAGCTGTTTTTT.

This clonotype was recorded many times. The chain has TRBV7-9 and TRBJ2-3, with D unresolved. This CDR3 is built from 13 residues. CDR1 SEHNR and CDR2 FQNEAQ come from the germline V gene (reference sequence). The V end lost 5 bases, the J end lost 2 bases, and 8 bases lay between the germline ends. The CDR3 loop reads CASSPTNTDTQYF. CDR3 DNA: TGTGCCAGCAGCCCTACTAACACAGATACGCAGTATTTT.

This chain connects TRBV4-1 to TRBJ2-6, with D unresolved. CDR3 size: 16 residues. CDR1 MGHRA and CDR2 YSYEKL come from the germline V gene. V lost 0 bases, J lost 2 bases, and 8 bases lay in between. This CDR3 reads CASSQDHWAGANVLTF. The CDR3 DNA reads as TGCGCCAGCAGCCAAGATCATTGGGCTGGGGCCAACGTCCTGACTTTC.

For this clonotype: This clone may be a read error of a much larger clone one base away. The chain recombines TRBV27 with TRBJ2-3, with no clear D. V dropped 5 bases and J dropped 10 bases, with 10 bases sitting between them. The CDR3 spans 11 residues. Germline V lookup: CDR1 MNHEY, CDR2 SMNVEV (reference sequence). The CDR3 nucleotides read TGTGCCAGCAGTGGCTCGGCTGCGCAGTATTTT. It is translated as CASSGSAAQYF.

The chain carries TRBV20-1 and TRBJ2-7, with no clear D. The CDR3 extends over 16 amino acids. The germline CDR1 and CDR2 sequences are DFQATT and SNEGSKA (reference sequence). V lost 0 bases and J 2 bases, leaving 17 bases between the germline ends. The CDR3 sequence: CSARDWAVGFAYEQYF. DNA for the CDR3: TGCAGTGCTAGAGATTGGGCGGTGGGATTCGCCTACGAGCAGTACTTC.

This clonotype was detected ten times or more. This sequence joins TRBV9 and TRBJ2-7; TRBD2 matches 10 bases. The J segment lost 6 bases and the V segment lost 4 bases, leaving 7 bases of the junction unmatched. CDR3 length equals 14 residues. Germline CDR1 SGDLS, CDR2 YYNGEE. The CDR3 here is CASSKAGGPGEQYF. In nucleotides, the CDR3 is TGTGCCAGCAGCAAAGCGGGAGGGCCGGGCGAGCAGTACTTC.

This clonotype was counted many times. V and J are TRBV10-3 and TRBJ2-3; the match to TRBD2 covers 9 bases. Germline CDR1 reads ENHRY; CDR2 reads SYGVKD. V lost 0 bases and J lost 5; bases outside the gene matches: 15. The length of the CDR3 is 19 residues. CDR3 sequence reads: CAISESRGSSGTFGDTQYF. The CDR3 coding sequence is TGTGCCATCAGTGAGTCGAGAGGCTCTAGCGGGACCTTCGGAGATACGCAGTATTTT.

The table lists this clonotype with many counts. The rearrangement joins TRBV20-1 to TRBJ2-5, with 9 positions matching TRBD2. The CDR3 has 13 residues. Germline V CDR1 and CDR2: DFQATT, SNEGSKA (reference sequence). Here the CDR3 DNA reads TGCAGCGTTAGCGGGAGTAAAGGAGAGACCCAGTACTTC. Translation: CSVSGSKGETQYF.

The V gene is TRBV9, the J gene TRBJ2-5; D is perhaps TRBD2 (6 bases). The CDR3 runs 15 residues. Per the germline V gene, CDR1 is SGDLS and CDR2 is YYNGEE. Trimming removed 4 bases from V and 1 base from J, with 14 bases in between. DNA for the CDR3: TGTGCCAGCAGCCCCACGGGGAGGAGCCAAGAGACCCAGTACTTC. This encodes CASSPTGRSQETQYF.

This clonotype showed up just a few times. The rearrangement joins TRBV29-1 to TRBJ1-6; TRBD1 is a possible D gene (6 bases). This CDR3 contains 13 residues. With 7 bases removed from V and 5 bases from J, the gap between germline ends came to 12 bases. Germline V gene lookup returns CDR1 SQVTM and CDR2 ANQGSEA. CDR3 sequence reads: CSARDNNNSPLHF. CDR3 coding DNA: TGCAGCGCCAGGGACAATAATAATTCACCCCTCCACTTT.

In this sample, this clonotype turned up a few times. The DNA of the CDR3 is TGTGCCAGCAGTGAGTCGACAGGGGGGCGCAATTCACCCCTCCACTTT. Translated, it gives CASSESTGGRNSPLHF. The J gene is TRBJ1-6, the V gene TRBV6-1, with 9 bases fitting TRBD1. Germline lookup yields CDR1 MNHNS and CDR2 SASEGT. The CDR3 is 16 residues long. V shed 3 bases and J 7 bases; nucleotides not matched to a gene: 7.